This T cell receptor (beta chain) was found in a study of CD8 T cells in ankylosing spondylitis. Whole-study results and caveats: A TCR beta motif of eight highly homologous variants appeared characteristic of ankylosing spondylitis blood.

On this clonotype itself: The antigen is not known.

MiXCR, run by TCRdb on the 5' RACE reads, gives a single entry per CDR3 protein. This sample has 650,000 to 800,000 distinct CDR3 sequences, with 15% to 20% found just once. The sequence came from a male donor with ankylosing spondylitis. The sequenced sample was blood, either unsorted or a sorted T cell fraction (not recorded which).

CDR3 nucleotide sequence: TGCAGTGCTACGAGGGTTGGCACTGAAGCTTTCTTT. It specifies CSATRVGTEAFF. This chain joins TRBV20-1 and TRBJ1-1; D ambiguous. The CDR3 covers 12 residues. Germline CDR1 reads DFQATT; CDR2 reads SNEGSKA (reference sequence). V lost 4 bases and J 4 bases, leaving 10 bases between the germline ends.